This T cell receptor beta chain is drawn from a study of blood T cells in healthy people across ages. In this sample, this clonotype turned up a few times. The antigen remains unidentified. Study-wide points: Unsorted PBMCs blocked a conclusive comparison of naive and antigen-experienced cells.

A sample-barcoded 5' primer and a J-beta primer mix were used in a second PCR of roughly 7 to 11 cycles. Each cDNA molecule was tagged by a template-switch adaptor that had 12 random nucleotides. TCRdb analysed the 5' RACE reads with MiXCR anew, one entry per CDR3 protein. The table has some 710,000 distinct CDR3 sequences, over 20% seen once; the top ten hold roughly a fifth. Per germline, CDR1 MNHNY and CDR2 SVGAGI (reference sequence). The length of the CDR3 is 13 residues. Trimming cost V 6 bases and J 5 bases, with 11 bases left between them. This chain joins TRBV6-6 and TRBJ1-5, with unresolved D. The TCR originated in a man between 65 and 85 years old in good health. The sample consisted of blood. The CDR3 loop reads CASRRRVDQPQHF. In nucleotides, the CDR3 is TGTGCCAGCAGACGGAGAGTGGATCAGCCCCAGCATTTT.